Listed here are 11 T cell receptor beta chains from one sample, sequenced in a study of T cells in Graves' hyperthyroidism and ophthalmopathy. Template material for amplifying TCR beta CDR3 regions consisted of RNA transcripts. A first-round RT-PCR of the TCR CDR3 used the HTBI primer set. From the multiplex PCR reads, TCRdb called clonotypes with MiXCR, one entry per CDR3 protein. The sample contains hundreds of thousands of distinct CDR3 sequences, roughly 14% of which appear only once. Sequencing used blood. The receptors shown here come from a young man with Graves' ophthalmopathy.

In this sample, this clonotype turned up a few times. The chain employs TRBV4-2 and TRBJ2-3, with 7 bases identical to TRBD2. There are 18 residues in the CDR3. With V trimmed by 0 bases and J by 5 bases, 14 bases remained unmatched. Germline V CDR1 and CDR2: LGHNA, YNFKEQ. The CDR3 coding sequence is TGTGCCAGCAGCCAAGAACTGCGGGAGCGAATGGGGGGAGATACGCAGTATTTT. Protein: CASSQELRERMGGDTQYF.

This clonotype was detected only a few times. The chain couples TRBV5-1 to TRBJ2-1, with a weak D call TRBD2 (6 bases). The V and J ends lost 3 bases and 1 base respectively, with 14 bases between them. This CDR3 is 16 amino acids long. Germline V gene data show CDR1 as SGHRS and CDR2 as YFSETQ. CDR3 residues: CASSWTLARSYNEQFF. The CDR3, as DNA: TGCGCCAGCAGCTGGACGCTAGCGAGGTCCTACAATGAGCAGTTCTTC. Looking up the rest from reference TRBV5-1 and TRBJ2-1 gives the full variable domain: KAGVTQTPRYLIKTRGQQVTLSCSPISGHRSVSWYQQTPGQGLQFLFEYFSETQRNKGNFPGRFSGRQFSNSRSEMNVSTLELGDSALYLCASSWTLARSYNEQFFGPGTRLTVL.

At least ten counts were recorded for this clonotype. The gene calls are TRBV3-1 and TRBJ2-5; D not resolved. Trimming stripped 0 bases from V and 7 bases from J, with 6 bases between. This CDR3 contains 12 residues. Germline CDR1 is LGHDT and CDR2 is YNNKEL (reference sequence). CDR3 amino acids: CASSQEVRTQYF. The CDR3 DNA reads as TGTGCCAGCAGCCAAGAGGTTAGGACCCAGTACTTC.

This clonotype was counted only a few times. The chain uses TRBV12-3 or TRBV12-4 and TRBJ2-1, with a possible D match to TRBD1 (6 bases). The V end lost 3 bases, the J end lost 4 bases, and 13 bases lay between the germline ends. There are 15 residues in the CDR3. The CDR3 nucleotides are TGTGCCAGCAGTTTTGCTGGGGGCGATTACAATGAGCAGTTCTTC. It yields the protein CASSFAGGDYNEQFF.

This clonotype was seen a few times. The J gene is TRBJ1-3, the V gene TRBV6-5; D is uncertain. V was trimmed by 0 bases and J by 0 bases, leaving 12 bases between them. CDR3 length: 17 amino acids. CDR1 and CDR2 (germline): MNHEY, SVGAGI. The CDR3 loop reads CASSYSTHSSSGNTIYF. CDR3 bases: TGTGCCAGCAGTTACTCCACCCACAGTAGCTCTGGAAACACCATATATTTT.

This clonotype has only a few counts. The chain couples TRBV20-1 to TRBJ2-7; D gene uncertain. Trimming removed 4 bases at V and 3 bases at J, with 10 bases between. The CDR3 contains 12 residues. CDR1 and CDR2 from the germline V gene are DFQATT and SNEGSKA (reference sequence). CDR3 sequence (DNA): TGCAGTGCTACTTTGTCACGCTACGAGCAGTACTTC. Its translation: CSATLSRYEQYF.

This clonotype has at least ten counts. This chain connects TRBV12-3 or TRBV12-4 to TRBJ1-3; 8 positions agree with TRBD1. This CDR3 comprises 14 residues. The ends lost 5 bases at V and 2 bases at J; junction bases unmatched: 2. The CDR3 sequence is CASSRQGTGNTIYF. The CDR3, as DNA: TGTGCCAGCAGTCGACAGGGGACTGGAAACACCATATATTTT.

There are many counts of this clonotype. The DNA of the CDR3 is TGTGCCAGCAGTTACGCGGGGGCCTCCTACGAGCAGTACTTC. Protein product: CASSYAGASYEQYF. This chain joins TRBV6-6 and TRBJ2-7, with D possibly being TRBD2 (7 bases). V lost 2 bases and J 0 bases, leaving 8 bases between the germline ends. Germline CDR1 is MNHNY and CDR2 is SVGAGI (reference sequence). CDR3 length equals 14 residues.

In the case of this clonotype: A clone one base away is much larger, so this may be a read error. Here the CDR3 omits its conserved ending phenylalanine or tryptophan, so a read error is the likely source. The chain couples TRBV27 to TRBJ2-7; D unclear. The CDR3 runs 14 residues. Germline V gene lookup returns CDR1 MNHEY and CDR2 SMNVEV (reference sequence). V was trimmed by 3 bases and J by 5 bases, leaving 14 bases between them. The CDR3 reads CASSFSGEVNEQYL. CDR3 nucleotide sequence: TGTGCCAGCAGTTTTTCTGGGGAAGTCAACGAGCAGTACCTC.

There are many counts of this clonotype. This chain connects TRBV6-1 to TRBJ2-1; the D gene is possibly TRBD1 (6 bases). This CDR3 is built from 13 residues. Germline V gene lookup returns CDR1 MNHNS and CDR2 SASEGT. V lost 6 bases, J lost 4 bases, and 10 bases lay in between. Here the CDR3 DNA reads TGTGCCAGCAGGAGACAGGAGTACAATGAGCAGTTCTTC. It yields the protein CASRRQEYNEQFF.

Ten or more counts support this clonotype. The chain links TRBV2 to TRBJ1-6, with D tentatively TRBD1 (5 bases). Trimming removed 5 bases from V and 7 bases from J, with 12 bases in between. Germline CDR1 and CDR2: SNHLY and FYNNEI. The CDR3 sequence is 14 residues long. This CDR3 reads CASSSPRVNSPLHF. The CDR3 DNA reads TGTGCCAGCAGTTCGCCCAGGGTAAATTCACCCCTCCACTTT.